The text below deals with one T cell receptor (beta chain). Its specific antigen is unknown. Per-base quality was not reported, and no clone a single base away is much larger than it. This sample is drawn from a study of shared clonotypes between healthy human individuals (dated by TCRdb to 2020 to 2021). Study-level background: Two women and a few men aged 18 to 49 years were included in the cohort. For each donor, CD4 naive and CD4 memory were each given three plates, CD8 naive was given two plates, and CD8 memory was given one plate. The study deeply sequenced blood TCR repertoires of five healthy adults to estimate repertoire size and the extent of clonotype sharing between individuals. To increase sequencing depth and limit assay-specific biases, different laboratories used diverse techniques to prepare libraries and sequence TCR repertoires. Per donor, leukapheresis produced somewhere between about 0.8 and 9 billion PBMCs. Overall study results and their limits: About 5% of naive CD4, 3.5% of naive CD8, 2.3% of memory CD4, and roughly 0.4% of memory CD8 clonotypes were shared across a few donors. Clonotypes shared by all four sorted-subset donors showed higher generation probabilities than non-shared clonotypes. Because the study included only a small number of donors, the genetic and exposure-history diversity represented was limited. Sampling was limited to blood, and TCR repertoires in tissue likely differ from TCR repertoires in blood. Pairwise subsampling indicated that sequencing depth was expected to affect the degree of clonotype sharing among donors. Naive subsets generally had larger estimated clonotype richness than memory subsets did. Rarefaction of sorted-subset datasets indicated incomplete sequencing despite the large sequencing depth.

At the junction V is shortened by 1 base and J by 0 bases, with 10 bases in between. The CDR3 contains 16 residues, cysteine and phenylalanine counted. Only the CDR3 DNA stays, 48 bases, in frame from base 1. CDR1 and CDR2 were assigned from the germline V gene as LGHNT and FRNRAP. Donors were healthy HIV-negative adults with no recently reported acute infections or vaccinations. Only Caucasian adults living in Nashville, Tennessee, USA were represented among the donors. CD4+ T cells were enriched by magnetic negative selection, after which naive cells were positively selected on CD45RA and the negative fraction was taken as the memory subset. After blood collection by leukapheresis, PBMCs were isolated using Ficoll-Histopaque density gradient centrifugation and then cryopreserved in the vapor phase of liquid nitrogen. Analytical flow cytometry was used to check the purity and quantity of every magnetically sorted T cell population. Each sorted fraction had its genomic DNA isolated and then quantified by UV absorbance on a Nanodrop 2000c.

TCR CDR3 regions were amplified from genomic DNA by multiplex PCR using the deep immunoSEQ assay. Extracted genomic DNA from each cell subset was spread evenly across all wells of several immunoSEQ 96-well plates, with each plate serving as a replicate. For sorted subsets, approximately 0.2 ug of genomic DNA, equivalent to tens of thousands of T cell genomes, went into each replicate PCR. Purified libraries were measured with a Qubit 3.0 fluorometer, size-checked on a Bioanalyzer 2100, and measured again with the KAPA Library Quantification kit. Every immunoSEQ 96-well plate was sequenced on a dedicated single-read 150-cycle Illumina NextSeq 550 flow cell. Under the source paper's analysis protocol: The immunoSEQ output contained only junctional sequences without quality scores, so filtering could not match that applied to full-length reads. Sequences were annotated with PyIR, a Python wrapper for IgBLAST v1.9, and V/J genes and CDR3 were assigned using IMGT germline references. Any read was removed if the V/J assignment was weak (E-value above 1e-6), the CDR3 was missing, or the read contained stop codons, out-of-frame junctions, or ambiguous translated residues. V3J clonotypes were defined as sequences sharing the same inferred V gene, J gene, and CDR3 amino acid sequence. To compute the percentage overlap between repertoires, the number of shared unique clonotypes was divided by the size of the smaller repertoire. Three approaches were used to assess repertoire richness: RTK rarefaction, the Chao1 estimator, and Recon v2.1 estimates of unobserved clonotypes. For all TCRbeta clonotypes obtained by the gDNA method from a handful of donors, generation probabilities were computed with OLGA. As stored in TCRdb, this immuneACCESS dataset retains in-frame rearrangements with V and J assigned. A fraction of the clones does not appear; measured against another copy, unresolved V genes explain less than half of the discrepancy, and the remainder lacks a known reason. V and J calls and clone size are as listed in that table; D and trimming were resolved from the DNA. For this sample there are about 980,000 clones; about 80% appear just once. Of the sample, 1.5% falls within the top ten clones.

The V gene is TRBV12-5 and the J gene is TRBJ2-1, and the D gene may be TRBD2, 6 bases matching. This TCR came from a man between 18 and 35 years old in good health. Specimen: memory CD4+ T cells sorted from blood. The sample's cell subset or site, from its label and the paper: CD45RA-negative fraction. The DNA sequence reads TGTGCTAGTGGTTTGGGGGTAGCGGCCTCCTACAATGAGCAGTTCTTC. This gives the protein CASGLGVAASYNEQFF.